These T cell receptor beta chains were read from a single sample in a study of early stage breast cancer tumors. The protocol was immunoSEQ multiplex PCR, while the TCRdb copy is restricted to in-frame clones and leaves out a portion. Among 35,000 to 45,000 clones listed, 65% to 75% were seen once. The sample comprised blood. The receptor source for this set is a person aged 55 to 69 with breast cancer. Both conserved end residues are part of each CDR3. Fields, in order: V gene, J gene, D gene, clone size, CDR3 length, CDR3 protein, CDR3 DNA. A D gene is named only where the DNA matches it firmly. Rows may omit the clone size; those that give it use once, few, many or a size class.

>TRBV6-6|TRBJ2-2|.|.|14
CASSPQTRTGELFF
TGTGCCAGCAGTCCCCAAACTAGGACCGGGGAGCTGTTTTTT
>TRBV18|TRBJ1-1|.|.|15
CASSPTMDGNTEAFF
TGTGCCAGCTCACCTACAATGGACGGGAACACTGAAGCTTTCTTT
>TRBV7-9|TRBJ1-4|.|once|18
CASSLEDKGGPKVEKLFF
TGTGCCAGCAGCTTAGAGGATAAGGGAGGGCCTAAGGTTGAAAAACTGTTTTTT
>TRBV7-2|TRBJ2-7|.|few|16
CASSLALGVSPYEQYF
TGTGCCAGCAGCTTAGCTTTAGGGGTTTCCCCTTACGAGCAGTACTTC
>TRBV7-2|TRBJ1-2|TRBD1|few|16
CASSPKAGQGNYGYTF
TGTGCCAGCAGCCCGAAGGCGGGACAGGGGAACTATGGCTACACCTTC
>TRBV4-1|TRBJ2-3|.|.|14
CASSQQLGTDTQYF
TGCGCCAGCAGCCAACAACTAGGGACAGATACGCAGTATTTT
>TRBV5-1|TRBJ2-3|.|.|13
CASSGGRSDTQYF
TGCGCCAGCAGCGGCGGCCGGTCAGATACGCAGTATTTT
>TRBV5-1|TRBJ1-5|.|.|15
CASSWGPEAGQPQHF
TGCGCCAGCAGCTGGGGGCCAGAAGCAGGGCAGCCCCAGCATTTT
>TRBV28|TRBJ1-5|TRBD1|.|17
CASSLFYRTGGGQPQHF
TGTGCCAGCAGTTTATTTTACCGGACAGGGGGGGGTCAGCCCCAGCATTTT
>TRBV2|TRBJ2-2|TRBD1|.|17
CASWRDRGRDLAGELFF
TGTGCCAGCTGGAGGGACAGGGGGCGAGATCTAGCCGGGGAGCTGTTTTTT
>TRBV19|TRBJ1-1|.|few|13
CASSIKGDTEAFF
TGTGCCAGTAGTATAAAGGGGGACACTGAAGCTTTCTTT
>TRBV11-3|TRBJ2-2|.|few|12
CASSPTTGELFF
TGTGCCAGCAGCCCCACAACCGGGGAGCTGTTTTTT
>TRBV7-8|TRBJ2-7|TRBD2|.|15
CASSLALAGPYEQYF
TGTGCCAGCAGCTTAGCCCTAGCGGGACCCTACGAGCAGTACTTC
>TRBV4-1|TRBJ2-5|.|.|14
CASSQEPAEETQYF
TGCGCCAGCAGCCAAGAACCGGCGGAAGAGACCCAGTACTTC
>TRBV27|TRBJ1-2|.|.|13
CASSYTQGDGYTF
TGTGCCAGCAGTTATACACAGGGAGACGGCTACACCTTC
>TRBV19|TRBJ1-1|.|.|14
CASSIPLGGTEAFF
TGTGCCAGTAGTATCCCCCTCGGGGGCACTGAAGCTTTCTTT
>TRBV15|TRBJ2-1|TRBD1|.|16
CATSRAGTGAYNEQFF
TGTGCCACCAGCAGGGCCGGGACAGGGGCATACAATGAGCAGTTCTTC
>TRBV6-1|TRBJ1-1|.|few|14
CASSGSKGDTEAFF
TGTGCCAGCAGCGGTAGTAAGGGGGACACTGAAGCTTTCTTT
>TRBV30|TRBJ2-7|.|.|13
CAWIVGGTYEQYF
TGTGCCTGGATCGTGGGCGGGACCTACGAGCAGTACTTC
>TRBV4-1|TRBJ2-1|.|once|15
CASSQVIEIYNEQFF
TGCGCCAGCAGCCAAGTGATAGAGATTTACAATGAGCAGTTCTTC
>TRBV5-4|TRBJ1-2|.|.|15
CASSFGPTGYYGYTF
TGTGCCAGCAGCTTTGGTCCCACAGGGTACTATGGCTACACCTTC
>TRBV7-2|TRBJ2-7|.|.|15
CASSPTPGGGYEQYF
TGTGCCAGCAGCCCAACCCCCGGGGGCGGGTACGAGCAGTACTTC
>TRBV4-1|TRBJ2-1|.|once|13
CAAGPAARGEQFF
TGCGCCGCTGGCCCAGCGGCAAGGGGTGAGCAGTTCTTC
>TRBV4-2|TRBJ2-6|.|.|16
CASSQVSGSGANVLTF
TGTGCCAGCAGCCAAGTCAGTGGTTCTGGGGCCAACGTCCTGACTTTC
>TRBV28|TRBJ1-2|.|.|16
CASSSKTRTGHYGYTF
TGTGCCAGCAGTTCAAAGACGCGTACAGGGCACTATGGCTACACCTTC
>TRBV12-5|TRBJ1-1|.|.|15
CASGWIQGMNTEAFF
TGTGCTAGTGGTTGGATACAGGGTATGAACACTGAAGCTTTCTTT
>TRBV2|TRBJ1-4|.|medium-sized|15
CASSGTEATNEKLFF
TGTGCCAGCAGTGGGACAGAAGCAACTAATGAAAAACTGTTTTTT
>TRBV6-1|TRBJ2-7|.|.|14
CASSALWGHYEQYF
TGTGCCAGCAGTGCCTTATGGGGACACTACGAGCAGTACTTC
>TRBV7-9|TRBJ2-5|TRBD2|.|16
CASSLVGRAVGETQYF
TGTGCCAGCAGCTTAGTCGGGAGGGCCGTTGGAGAGACCCAGTACTTC
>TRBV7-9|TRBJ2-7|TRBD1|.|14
CASSYRQGFYEQYF
TGTGCCAGCAGCTACCGACAGGGTTTCTACGAGCAGTACTTC
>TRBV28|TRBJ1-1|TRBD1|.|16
CASSLSLQGARAEAFF
TGTGCCAGCAGTTTATCTCTTCAGGGGGCGCGCGCTGAAGCTTTCTTT
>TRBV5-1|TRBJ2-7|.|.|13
CASSFNGWDEQYF
TGCGCCAGCAGCTTCAATGGGTGGGACGAGCAGTACTTC
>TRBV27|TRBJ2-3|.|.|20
CASSPNRYAGRADGTDTQYF
TGTGCCAGCAGTCCGAACCGTTATGCGGGGCGGGCGGATGGCACAGATACGCAGTATTTT
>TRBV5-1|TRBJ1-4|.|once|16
CASSLRGDATNEKLFF
TGCGCCAGCAGCCTGCGTGGTGATGCAACTAATGAAAAACTGTTTTTT
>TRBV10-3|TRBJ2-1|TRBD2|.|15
CAIRSNSGPGDEQFF
TGTGCCATCAGATCGAATAGCGGGCCCGGCGATGAGCAGTTCTTC
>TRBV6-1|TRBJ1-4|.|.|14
CASSEGSLGGKLFF
TGTGCCAGCAGTGAGGGCTCGTTGGGGGGAAAACTGTTTTTT
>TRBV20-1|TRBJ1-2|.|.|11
CSAQGHRGYTF
TGCAGTGCCCAGGGACACCGCGGCTACACCTTC
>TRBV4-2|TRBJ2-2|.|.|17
CASSQDWARGYTGELFF
TGTGCCAGCAGCCAAGATTGGGCGCGGGGCTACACCGGGGAGCTGTTTTTT
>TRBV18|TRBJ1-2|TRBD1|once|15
CASSPGTGTNYGYTF
TGTGCCAGCTCACCAGGGACAGGGACAAACTATGGCTACACCTTC
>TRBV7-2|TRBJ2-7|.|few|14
CASSLISGVYEQYF
TGTGCCAGCAGCTTAATTAGCGGAGTGTACGAGCAGTACTTC
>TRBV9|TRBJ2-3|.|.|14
CASSQFGITDTQYF
TGTGCCAGCAGCCAATTCGGGATAACAGATACGCAGTATTTT
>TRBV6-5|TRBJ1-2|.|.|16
CASSYGQGLRGYGYTF
TGTGCCAGCAGTTACGGGCAGGGTCTTCGGGGCTATGGCTACACCTTC
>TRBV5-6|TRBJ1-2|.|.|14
CASSTSTTGQGYTF
TGTGCCAGCAGCACCTCGACGACGGGCCAGGGCTACACCTTC
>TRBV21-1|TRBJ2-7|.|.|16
CASSKRAARPKYEQYF
TGTGCCAGCAGCAAACGGGCGGCCAGACCTAAGTACGAGCAGTACTTC
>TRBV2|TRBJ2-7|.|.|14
CASILGRTSYEQYF
TGTGCCAGCATTCTGGGACGTACCTCCTACGAGCAGTACTTC
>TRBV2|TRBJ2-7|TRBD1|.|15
CASGPPRDRGGEQYF
TGTGCCAGCGGACCTCCGAGGGACAGGGGAGGCGAGCAGTACTTC
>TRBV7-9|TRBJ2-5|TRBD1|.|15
CASSLGDRGWETQYF
TGTGCCAGCAGCTTAGGCGACAGGGGCTGGGAGACCCAGTACTTC
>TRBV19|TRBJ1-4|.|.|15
CASRTTGSTNEKLFF
TGTGCCAGTAGGACCACAGGGTCAACTAATGAAAAACTGTTTTTT
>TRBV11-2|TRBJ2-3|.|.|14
CASSLVAGADTQYF
TGTGCCAGCAGCTTAGTCGCGGGGGCGGATACGCAGTATTTT
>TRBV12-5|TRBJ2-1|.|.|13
CASGIRSYNEQFF
TGTGCTAGCGGGATCCGCTCCTACAATGAGCAGTTCTTC
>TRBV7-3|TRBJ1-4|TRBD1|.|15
CASSSQTGPNEKLFF
TGTGCCAGCAGCAGCCAGACAGGGCCTAATGAAAAACTGTTTTTT